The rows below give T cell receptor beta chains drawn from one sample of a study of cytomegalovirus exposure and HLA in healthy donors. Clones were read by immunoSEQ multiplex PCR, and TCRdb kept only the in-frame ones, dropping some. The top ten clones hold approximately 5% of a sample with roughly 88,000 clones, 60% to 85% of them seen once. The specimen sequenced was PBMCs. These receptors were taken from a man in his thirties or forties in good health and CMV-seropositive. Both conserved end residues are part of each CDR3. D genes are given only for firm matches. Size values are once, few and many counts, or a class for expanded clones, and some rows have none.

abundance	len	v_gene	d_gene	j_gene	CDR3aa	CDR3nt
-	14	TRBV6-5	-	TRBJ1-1	CASSYSGGPVEDFF	TGTGCCAGCAGTTACTCGGGGGGGCCGGTTGAGGATTTCTTT
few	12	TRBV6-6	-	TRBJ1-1	CASSRDRTEAFF	TGTGCCAGCAGCCGAGATCGGACTGAAGCTTTCTTT
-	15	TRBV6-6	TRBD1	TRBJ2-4	CASSGQGVGKNIQYF	TGTGCCAGCAGTGGACAGGGGGTGGGCAAAAACATTCAGTACTTC
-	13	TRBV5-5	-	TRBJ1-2	CASSPDNNYGYTF	TGTGCCAGCAGCCCCGACAATAACTATGGCTACACCTTC
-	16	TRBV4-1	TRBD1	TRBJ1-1	CASSVLGQGGNTEAFF	TGCGCCAGCAGCGTACTAGGACAGGGGGGGAACACTGAAGCTTTCTTT
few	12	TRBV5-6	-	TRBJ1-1	CASSSSSTEAFF	TGTGCCAGCAGCTCATCGAGTACTGAAGCTTTCTTT
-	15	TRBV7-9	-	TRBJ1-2	CASSLMSGSNYGYTF	TGTGCCAGCAGCTTGATGTCCGGGTCTAACTATGGCTACACCTTC
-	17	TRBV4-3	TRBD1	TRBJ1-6	CASSQRASGTGASPLHF	TGCGCCAGCAGCCAAAGGGCCTCCGGGACAGGGGCTTCACCCCTCCACTTT
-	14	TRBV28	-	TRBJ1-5	CASNQGGSNQPQHF	TGTGCCAGCAACCAAGGGGGTAGCAATCAGCCCCAGCATTTT
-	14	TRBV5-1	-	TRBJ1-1	CASSLDSGGTEAFF	TGCGCCAGCAGCTTGGATAGTGGGGGGACTGAAGCTTTCTTT
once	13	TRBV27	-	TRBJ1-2	CASSTGTVDGYTF	TGTGCCAGCAGTACAGGGACCGTCGATGGCTACACCTTC
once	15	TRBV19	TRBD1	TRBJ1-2	CASSIPPTGYYGYTF	TGTGCCAGTAGTATTCCCCCGACAGGGTACTATGGCTACACCTTC
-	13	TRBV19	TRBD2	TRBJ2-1	CASRASGKNEQFF	TGTGCCAGTAGGGCTAGCGGGAAAAATGAGCAGTTCTTC
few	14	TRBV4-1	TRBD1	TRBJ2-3	CASSGQGTEDTQYF	TGCGCCAGCAGCGGACAGGGGACGGAAGATACGCAGTATTTT
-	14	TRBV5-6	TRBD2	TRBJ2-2	CASQRGPNTGELFF	TGTGCCAGTCAGCGGGGGCCGAACACCGGGGAGCTGTTTTTT
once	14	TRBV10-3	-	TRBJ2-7	CAISESTVLGEQYF	TGTGCCATCAGTGAGTCTACAGTTCTCGGCGAGCAGTACTTC
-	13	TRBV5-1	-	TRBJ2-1	CASSPTLHNEQFF	TGCGCCAGCAGCCCGACACTTCACAATGAGCAGTTCTTC